This T cell receptor beta chain is drawn from a study of vaccination and CD4 T cells after COVID-19. For the study at large: The study sampled three convalescent patients at day 14 and again at days 161 to 241 post-vaccination.

The time point was: late sampling 161 to 241 days after vaccination in a few convalescent patients. Noted treatment: approximately nine-day PBMC culture with coronavirus spike peptide pools or control peptides (ViraFEST assay). Half-medium changes with fresh IL-2 medium occurred on days 3 and 7. With about 10 days of culture completed, CD4+ T cells were isolated by negative selection. This clonotype was detected only once. Antigen unknown. V dropped 4 bases and J dropped 0; count of bases not matched to a gene: 4. The V gene's germline CDR1 is DFQATT and CDR2 SNEGSKA (reference sequence). The CDR3 is 14 amino acids. Sequencing of DNA taken from cultured CD4+ T cells relied on the Oncomine TCR Beta short-read assay. Using its own MiXCR run on the PCR reads, TCRdb lists one record per CDR3 protein. The sample records about 24,000 distinct CDR3 sequences, around 30% being singletons.

The TCR was taken from a human donor who had recovered from COVID-19. Sequencing used CD4+ T cells from blood, cultured in vitro, obtained about 7 months after SARS-CoV-2 vaccination. The genes are TRBV20-1 and TRBJ1-1; 8 bases are a match to TRBD1. Written as DNA, the CDR3 is TGCAGTGCTACCCGGACAGGGTTGAACACTGAAGCTTTCTTT. Its protein is CSATRTGLNTEAFF.